The rows below give T cell receptor beta chains drawn from one sample of a study of blood T cell repertoires in COVID-19. Measured with immunoSEQ multiplex PCR; TCRdb has only the in-frame clones, and not every one. The data hold roughly 91,000 clones, with roughly 78% observed a single time. Sequenced: peripheral blood. Every receptor here comes from a woman aged 80 or over with acute or convalescent COVID-19. Both conserved end residues are part of each CDR3.

TRBV7-8,CASSLLPALYEQYF
TRBV10-3,CAISGTSGRPGELFF
TRBV5-6,CASSLVTSGGLFTQYF
TRBV5-1,CASSPLGGGDTEAFF
TRBV5-4,CASSFDRGFVDTQYF
TRBV5-1,CASSLATGVEPQHF
TRBV6-2/TRBV6-3,CASSYSRLDRVGANVLTF
TRBV5-1,CASSLVAGPPYEQYF
TRBV5-5,CASSAAGVNTEAFF
TRBV28,CASRQGSNSPLHF
TRBV7-2,CASSLAPRDRGRRGYTF
TRBV5-8,CASSLMITGGGETQYF
TRBV5-4,CASSSTGAPSGTQYF
TRBV5-1,CASSLDYRANEAFF
TRBV29-1,CSVQTSGRREQYF
TRBV23-1,CASSHPPGQGNTEAFF
TRBV20-1,CSASEFSAEQYF
TRBV28,CASSPGTGVRGGNEQFF
TRBV25-1,CASSDLTDTQYF
TRBV9,CASSGTVNSPLHF
TRBV27,CASRPLPRSETQYF
TRBV11-3,CASSRDRDGELFF
TRBV7-6,CASSLLGQVRTGELFF
TRBV7-3,CASSKWASGAPSTDTQYF
TRBV28,CASSPGDRDNYGYTF
TRBV5-1,CASGEPGAYGYTF
TRBV12-3/TRBV12-4,CASSPISNTEAFF
TRBV5-6,CASSLGQGFGETQYF
TRBV5-1,CASSLLTGGSNGYTF
TRBV5-4,CASSLDNYEQYF
TRBV29-1,CSVELAGVSNEQFF
TRBV28,CASSTGQGAEYEQYF
TRBV5-1,CASSRGEHGNEQFF
TRBV19,CASSMRSQPQHF
TRBV7-2,CASSSRGRGGNTIYF
TRBV5-6,CASSLGLRQVISYGYTF
TRBV6-6,CASSYGGGEQYF
TRBV5-1,CASSLGQVDGYTF
TRBV6-5,CASSYSSQGARETQYF
TRBV6-5,CASSYSLFDSLYGYTF
TRBV6-4,CASSGPGGTYGYTF
TRBV10-1,CASRARQGARGYTF
TRBV15,CATSRELWGLAGGRPPDTQYF
TRBV7-3,CASSSGRRENEQFF
TRBV11-2,CASSLRTVQGAEAFF
TRBV29-1,CSVLQGSGVYTF
TRBV19,CASSIFSSVQNQPQHF
TRBV5-6,CASSSTGFIYEQYF